The 17 T cell receptor beta chains listed next were all sequenced from one sample in a study of T cell repertoires in cytomegalovirus infection. TCRdb independently ran MiXCR on the reads; one entry per CDR3 protein. Seen here are roughly 200,000 distinct CDR3 sequences, approximately 9.6% observed once, and the top ten hold approximately 4.2%. The sample comprised PBMCs. The receptors here all came from a human donor in good health (CMV status not recorded). Some clones in this sample may be carry-over from other donors' samples.

This clonotype was detected ten times or more. This rearrangement joins TRBV6-1 to TRBJ2-3; D call uncertain. Germline V CDR1 and CDR2: MNHNS, SASEGT. CDR3 size: 15 residues. Trimming cost V 0 bases and J 2 bases, with 9 bases left between them. The CDR3 DNA follows: TGTGCCAGCAGTGAAGCGGATGCTTTCACAGATACGCAGTATTTT. Encoded protein: CASSEADAFTDTQYF.

This clonotype came up many times. The V call is TRBV7-2, the J call TRBJ1-1; a weak D match, TRBD1 (5 bases). Germline V gene sequence: CDR1 SGHTA, CDR2 FQGNSA. This CDR3 has 15 amino acids. The germline V and J ends were trimmed by 5 bases and 3 bases, with 16 bases remaining between them. This CDR3 is CASSPRDSPYTEAFF. The CDR3 nucleotides are TGTGCCAGCAGCCCCCGAGACAGCCCGTACACTGAAGCTTTCTTT.

On this clonotype itself: Compared with germline, one end of the junction differs, possibly owing to a read error. CDR3 DNA sequence: TGTGCCAGCAGCCCGCCCAGCGGGGACTCACCCCTCCACTTT. Translating it yields CASSPPSGDSPLHF. The V call is TRBV4-1, the J call TRBJ1-6; maybe TRBD1 (5 bases). CDR3 length: 14 amino acids. CDR1 and CDR2 from the germline V gene are MGHRA and YSYEKL.

The chain uses TRBV18 and TRBJ1-1; tentatively, D is TRBD1 (6 bases). Germline CDR1 and CDR2: KGHSH and LQKENI. V lost 6 bases, J lost 1 base, and 12 bases lay in between. The CDR3 is made up of 14 amino acids. This CDR3 is CASSPKGGNTEAFF. DNA of the CDR3: TGTGCCAGCTCCCCCAAAGGGGGGAACACTGAAGCTTTCTTT.

This clonotype was counted between two and nine times. This rearrangement joins TRBV12-3 or TRBV12-4 to TRBJ2-7; 7 bases line up with TRBD2. This CDR3 comprises 16 residues. The trim removed 4 bases at V and 5 bases at J, leaving 14 bases unmatched. The DNA for the CDR3 is TGTGCCAGCAGTTACCGTGTGGGCGGGAGTTCCCACGAGCAGTACTTC. Protein product: CASSYRVGGSSHEQYF.

Only a few counts were recorded for this clonotype. The rearrangement joins TRBV20-1 to TRBJ1-1; 8 positions match TRBD1. CDR1 is DFQATT and CDR2 is SNEGSKA in the germline V gene (reference sequence). Trimming cost V 3 bases and J 0 bases; bases outside gene matches: 3. The CDR3 contains 14 residues. CDR3 loop: CSASPTGVNTEAFF. Written as DNA, the CDR3 is TGCAGTGCTAGCCCGACAGGGGTGAACACTGAAGCTTTCTTT.

This clonotype was detected a few times. DNA for the CDR3: TGTGCCAGCAGTATACTCGGATTGGGACAGGCATTTTACGAGCAGTACTTC. Translating gives CASSILGLGQAFYEQYF. The chain recombines TRBV6-2 or TRBV6-3 with TRBJ2-7, with TRBD1 identical over 8 bases. CDR3 length: 17 residues. Germline assignment: CDR1 MNHEY and CDR2 SVGEGT. The trim removed 5 bases at V and 4 bases at J, leaving 16 bases unmatched.

This clonotype was detected a few times. The rearrangement uses TRBV4-2 and TRBJ2-1, with D possibly TRBD2 on 6 matching bases. V was pared by 0 bases and J by 5 bases, with 14 bases between. The CDR3 is made up of 16 amino acids. Germline CDR1 reads LGHNA; CDR2 reads YNFKEQ. In DNA, the CDR3 is TGTGCCAGCAGCCAAGAAGGTGGGCTAGCGAACAATGAGCAGTTCTTC. Residues: CASSQEGGLANNEQFF.

The V gene is TRBV7-3, the J gene TRBJ2-5; D is perhaps TRBD1 or TRBD2 (5 bases each). Germline CDR1 and CDR2: SGHTA and FQGTGA. The CDR3 has 15 amino acids. Deletions cut 4 bases from V and 1 base from J, with 13 bases between. DNA for the CDR3: TGTGCCAGCAGCTCCCGAGGGACGGTCCAAGAGACCCAGTACTTC. It yields the protein CASSSRGTVQETQYF.

This clonotype was counted at least ten times. The chain couples TRBV7-8 to TRBJ1-1; 10 bases are a match to TRBD1. Per the germline V gene, CDR1 is SGHVS and CDR2 is FQNEAQ. J was trimmed by 4 bases and V by 3 bases; bases with no gene match: 2. This CDR3 has 14 amino acids. The CDR3 DNA is TGTGCCAGCAGCTTCCGGGACAGGGGCACTGAAGCTTTCTTT. Residues: CASSFRDRGTEAFF.

This clonotype was picked up a small number of times. J is TRBJ2-5 and V is TRBV6-6; 8 bases are a match to TRBD2. V gave up 5 bases and J gave up 0 bases; unmatched junction bases: 8. This CDR3 comprises 16 residues. The V gene's germline CDR1 is MNHNY and CDR2 SVGAGI (reference sequence). The CDR3 protein is CASSTSASGYQETQYF. The CDR3 nucleotides are TGTGCCAGCAGTACGAGCGCTAGCGGGTACCAAGAGACCCAGTACTTC.

The J gene is TRBJ1-5, the V gene TRBV7-9; D possibly corresponds to TRBD1 (5 bases). V was clipped by 1 base and J by 7 bases, with 11 bases between them. Germline values: CDR1 SEHNR, CDR2 FQNEAQ (reference sequence). The CDR3 sequence is 14 residues long. The CDR3 region has the DNA TGTGCCAGCAGCTTAGGGGCAGGGAACCAGCCCCAGCATTTT. Translated, it gives CASSLGAGNQPQHF.

This chain connects TRBV20-1 to TRBJ1-5; D is unclear. Looked up from germline, CDR1 is DFQATT and CDR2 is SNEGSKA (reference sequence). V lost 2 bases to trimming and J lost 0 bases, with 20 bases between them. The CDR3 totals 18 residues. CDR3 DNA: TGCAGTGCTAGAAAGATCGAAGGGCCGGAATATAGCAATCAGCCCCAGCATTTT. Translation gives CSARKIEGPEYSNQPQHF.

This clonotype was seen a few times. The J gene is TRBJ2-3, the V gene TRBV20-1, with TRBD1 matching 7 bases. There are 14 residues in the CDR3. Looked up from germline, CDR1 is DFQATT and CDR2 is SNEGSKA (reference sequence). The J segment lost 3 bases and the V segment lost 6 bases, leaving 9 bases of the junction unmatched. The CDR3 nucleotides are TGCAGTGCACCAACGACAGGGAGAACAGATACGCAGTATTTT. Translation gives CSAPTTGRTDTQYF.

The chain has TRBV27 and TRBJ2-7; TRBD1 agrees at 7 bases. The CDR3 consists of 14 residues. With 2 bases clipped from V and 7 bases from J, the junction kept 8 bases outside the gene matches. Germline V gene lookup returns CDR1 MNHEY and CDR2 SMNVEV (reference sequence). CDR3 in DNA: TGTGCCAGCAGTTTAGACGACAGGGCCGCGGAGCAGTACTTC. The encoded protein is CASSLDDRAAEQYF.

This chain connects TRBV5-6 to TRBJ1-2; 7 nucleotides match TRBD1. V trimming: 4 bases; J trimming: 7 bases; junction bases outside the gene matches: 7. The germline V gene encodes CDR1 SGHDT and CDR2 YYEEEE. This CDR3 spans 13 amino acids. In DNA, the CDR3 is TGTGCCAGCAGCCTCGGACAGGTTCCTGGCTACACCTTC. Its protein is CASSLGQVPGYTF.

The genes are TRBV9 and TRBJ1-2; weak D call: TRBD1 (5 bases). Germline V gives CDR1 SGDLS, CDR2 YYNGEE. The CDR3 is 15 residues long. The V end lost 0 bases, the J end lost 2 bases, and 11 bases lay between the germline ends. CDR3 nucleotides: TGTGCCAGCAGCGTAGGCAGGGCTTCAAACTATGGCTACACCTTC. It encodes CASSVGRASNYGYTF.